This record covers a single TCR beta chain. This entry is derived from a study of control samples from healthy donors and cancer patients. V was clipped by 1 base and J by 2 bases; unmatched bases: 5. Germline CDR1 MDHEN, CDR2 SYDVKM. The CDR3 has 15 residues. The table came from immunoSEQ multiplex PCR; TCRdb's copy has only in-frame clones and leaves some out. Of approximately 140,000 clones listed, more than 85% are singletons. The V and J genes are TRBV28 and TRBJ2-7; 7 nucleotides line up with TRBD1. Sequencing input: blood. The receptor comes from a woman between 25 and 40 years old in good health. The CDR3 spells CASSLSSDRAYEQYF. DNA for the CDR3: TGTGCCAGCAGTTTATCTTCCGACAGGGCCTACGAGCAGTACTTC.